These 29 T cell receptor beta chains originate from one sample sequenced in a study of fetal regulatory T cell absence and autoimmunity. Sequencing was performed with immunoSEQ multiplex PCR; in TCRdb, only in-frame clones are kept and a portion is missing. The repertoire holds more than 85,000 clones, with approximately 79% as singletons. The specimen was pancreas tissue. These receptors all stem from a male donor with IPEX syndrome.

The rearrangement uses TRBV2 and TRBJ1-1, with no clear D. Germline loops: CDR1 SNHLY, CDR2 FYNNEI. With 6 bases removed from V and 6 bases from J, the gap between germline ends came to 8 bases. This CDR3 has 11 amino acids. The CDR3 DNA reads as TGTGCCAGCAGGGGCAGTCCTGAAGCTTTCTTT. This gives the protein CASRGSPEAFF. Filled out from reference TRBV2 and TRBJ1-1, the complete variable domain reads EPEVTQTPSHQVTQMGQEVILRCVPISNHLYFYWYRQILGQKVEFLVSFYNNEISEKSEIFDDQFSVERPDGSNFTLKIRSTKLEDSAMYFCASRGSPEAFFGQGTRLTVV.

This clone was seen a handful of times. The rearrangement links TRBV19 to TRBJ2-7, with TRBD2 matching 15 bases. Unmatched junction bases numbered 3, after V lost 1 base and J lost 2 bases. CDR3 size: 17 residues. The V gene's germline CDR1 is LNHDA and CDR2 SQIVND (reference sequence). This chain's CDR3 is CASSIGTSGGAPYEQYF. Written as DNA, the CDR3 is TGTGCCAGTAGTATAGGGACTAGCGGGGGGGCCCCCTACGAGCAGTACTTC.

Here the CDR3 reads CASSYGGGNTEAFF. CDR3 DNA sequence: TGTGCCAGCAGTTACGGGGGAGGGAACACTGAAGCTTTCTTT. V is TRBV6-5 and J is TRBJ1-1; perhaps TRBD1 as D (5 bases). Trimming pared 2 bases from V and 1 base from J, leaving 8 bases between. Germline CDR1 reads MNHEY; CDR2 reads SVGAGI. The CDR3 has 14 residues.

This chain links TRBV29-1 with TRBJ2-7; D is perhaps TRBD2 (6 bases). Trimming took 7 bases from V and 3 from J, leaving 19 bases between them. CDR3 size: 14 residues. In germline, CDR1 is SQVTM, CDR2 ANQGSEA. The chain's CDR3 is CSALRGTSNYEQYF. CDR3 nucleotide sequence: TGCAGCGCTCTTCGGGGGACCTCAAACTACGAGCAGTACTTC.

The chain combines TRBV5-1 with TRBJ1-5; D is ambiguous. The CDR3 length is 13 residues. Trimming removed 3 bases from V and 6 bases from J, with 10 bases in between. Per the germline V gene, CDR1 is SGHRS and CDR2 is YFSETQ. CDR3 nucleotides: TGCGCCAGCAGCTCCGGACGCGGTCAGCCCCAGCATTTT. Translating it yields CASSSGRGQPQHF.

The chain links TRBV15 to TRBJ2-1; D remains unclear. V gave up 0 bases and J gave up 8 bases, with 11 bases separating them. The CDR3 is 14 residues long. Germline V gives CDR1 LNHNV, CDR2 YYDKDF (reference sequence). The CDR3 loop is CATSRDPGRDEQFF. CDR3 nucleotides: TGTGCCACCAGCAGAGATCCCGGTCGGGATGAGCAGTTCTTC. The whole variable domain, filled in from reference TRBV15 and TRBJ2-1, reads DAMVIQNPRYQVTQFGKPVTLSCSQTLNHNVMYWYQQKSSQAPKLLFHYYDKDFNNEADTPDNFQSRRPNTSFCFLDIRSPGLGDTAMYLCATSRDPGRDEQFFGPGTRLTVL.

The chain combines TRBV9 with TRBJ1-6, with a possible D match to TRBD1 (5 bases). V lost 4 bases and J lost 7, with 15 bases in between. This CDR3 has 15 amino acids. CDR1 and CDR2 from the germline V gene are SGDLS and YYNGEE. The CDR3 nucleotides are TGTGCCAGCAGCTCCTCCGGGACGGGGAATTCACCCCTCCACTTT. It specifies CASSSSGTGNSPLHF.

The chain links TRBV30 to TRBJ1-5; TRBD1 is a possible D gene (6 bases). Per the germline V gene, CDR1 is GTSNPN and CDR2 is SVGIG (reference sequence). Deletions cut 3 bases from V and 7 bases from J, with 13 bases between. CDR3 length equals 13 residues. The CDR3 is CAWRLGGEQPQHF. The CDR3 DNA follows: TGTGCCTGGAGATTAGGGGGAGAGCAGCCCCAGCATTTT.

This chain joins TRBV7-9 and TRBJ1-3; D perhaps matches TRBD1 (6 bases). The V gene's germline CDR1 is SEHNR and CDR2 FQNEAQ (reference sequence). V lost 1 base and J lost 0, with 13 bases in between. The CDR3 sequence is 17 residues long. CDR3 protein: CASSLGWQGSSGNTIYF. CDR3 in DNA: TGTGCCAGCAGCTTAGGATGGCAGGGGAGCTCTGGAAACACCATATATTTT.

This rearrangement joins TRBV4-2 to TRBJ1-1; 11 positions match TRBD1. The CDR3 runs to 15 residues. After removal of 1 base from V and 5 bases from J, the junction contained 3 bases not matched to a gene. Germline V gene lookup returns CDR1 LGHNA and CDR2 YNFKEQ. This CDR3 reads CASSQGTGGATEAFF. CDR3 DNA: TGTGCCAGCAGCCAAGGGACAGGGGGCGCGACTGAAGCTTTCTTT.

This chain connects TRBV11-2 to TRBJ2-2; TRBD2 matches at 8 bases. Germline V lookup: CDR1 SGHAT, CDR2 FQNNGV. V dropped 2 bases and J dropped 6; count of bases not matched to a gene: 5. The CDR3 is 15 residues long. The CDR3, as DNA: TGTGCCAGCAGCTTATGGTCGCGGGGGGCCGGGGAGCTGTTTTTT. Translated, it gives CASSLWSRGAGELFF.

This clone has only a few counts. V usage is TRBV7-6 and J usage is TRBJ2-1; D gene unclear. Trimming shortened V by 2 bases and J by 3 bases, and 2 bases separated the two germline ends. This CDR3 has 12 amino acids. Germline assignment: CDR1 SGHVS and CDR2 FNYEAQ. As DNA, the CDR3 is TGTGCCAGCAGCTTACTCTACAATGAGCAGTTCTTC. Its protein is CASSLLYNEQFF.

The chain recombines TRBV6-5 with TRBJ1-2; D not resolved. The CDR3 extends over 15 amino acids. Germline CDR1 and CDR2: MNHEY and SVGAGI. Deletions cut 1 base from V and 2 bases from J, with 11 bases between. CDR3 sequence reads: CASSYLPGLNYGYTF. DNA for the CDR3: TGTGCCAGCAGTTACTTACCGGGTTTAAACTATGGCTACACCTTC.

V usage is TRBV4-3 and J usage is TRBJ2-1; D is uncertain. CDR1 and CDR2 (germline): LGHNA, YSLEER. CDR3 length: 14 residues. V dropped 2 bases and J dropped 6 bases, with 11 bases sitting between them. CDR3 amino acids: CASSQRMGSNEQFF. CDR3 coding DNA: TGCGCCAGCAGCCAACGTATGGGGTCCAATGAGCAGTTCTTC.

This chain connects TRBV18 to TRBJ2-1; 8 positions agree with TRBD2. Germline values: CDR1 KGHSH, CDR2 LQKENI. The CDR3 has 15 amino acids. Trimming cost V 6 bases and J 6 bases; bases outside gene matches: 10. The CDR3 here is CASSPTGTRTNEQFF. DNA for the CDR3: TGTGCCAGCTCCCCCACCGGGACTAGAACCAATGAGCAGTTCTTC. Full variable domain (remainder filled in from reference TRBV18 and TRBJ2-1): NAGVMQNPRHLVRRRGQEARLRCSPMKGHSHVYWYRQLPEEGLKFMVYLQKENIIDESGMPKERFSAEFPKEGPSILRIQQVVRGDSAAYFCASSPTGTRTNEQFFGPGTRLTVL.

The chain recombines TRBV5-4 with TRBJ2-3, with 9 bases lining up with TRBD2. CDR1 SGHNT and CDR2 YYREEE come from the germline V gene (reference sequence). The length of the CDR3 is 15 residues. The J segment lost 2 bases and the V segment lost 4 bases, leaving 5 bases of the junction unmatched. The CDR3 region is CASSVAGALTDTQYF. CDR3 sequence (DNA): TGTGCCAGCAGCGTAGCGGGGGCCCTCACAGATACGCAGTATTTT.

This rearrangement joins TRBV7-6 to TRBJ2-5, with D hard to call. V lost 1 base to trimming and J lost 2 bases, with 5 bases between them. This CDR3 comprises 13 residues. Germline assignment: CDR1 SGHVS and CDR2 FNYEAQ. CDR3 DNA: TGTGCCAGCAGCTTAGTCCCACAAGAGACCCAGTACTTC. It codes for CASSLVPQETQYF.

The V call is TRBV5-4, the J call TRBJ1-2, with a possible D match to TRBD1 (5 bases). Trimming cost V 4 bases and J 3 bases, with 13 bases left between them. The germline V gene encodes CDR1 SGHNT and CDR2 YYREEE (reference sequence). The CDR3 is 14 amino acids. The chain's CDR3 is CASSPITGHYGYTF. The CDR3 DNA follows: TGTGCCAGCAGCCCCATCACAGGACACTATGGCTACACCTTC. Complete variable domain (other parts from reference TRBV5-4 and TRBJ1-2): ETGVTQSPTHLIKTRGQQVTLRCSSQSGHNTVSWYQQALGQGPQFIFQYYREEENGRGNFPPRFSGLQFPNYSSELNVNALELDDSALYLCASSPITGHYGYTFGSGTRLTVV.

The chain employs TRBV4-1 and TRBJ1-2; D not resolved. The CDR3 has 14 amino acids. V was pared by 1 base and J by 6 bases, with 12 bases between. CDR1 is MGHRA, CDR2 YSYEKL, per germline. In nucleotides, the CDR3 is TGCGCCAGCAGCCAAGTAGAAGGGATCAATGGCTACACCTTC. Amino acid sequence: CASSQVEGINGYTF.

The CDR3 region is CATSRDLTGSYGYTF. The DNA for the CDR3 is TGTGCCACCAGCAGAGATTTGACAGGCTCCTATGGCTACACCTTC. The chain has TRBV15 and TRBJ1-2; D might be TRBD1 (6 bases). This CDR3 region has 15 residues. V lost 0 bases to trimming and J lost 4 bases, with 12 bases between them. Looked up from germline, CDR1 is LNHNV and CDR2 is YYDKDF (reference sequence).

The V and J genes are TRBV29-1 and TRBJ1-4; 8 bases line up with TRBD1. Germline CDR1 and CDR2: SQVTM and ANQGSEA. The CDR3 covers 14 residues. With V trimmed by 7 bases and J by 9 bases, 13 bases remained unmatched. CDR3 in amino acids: CSAQTGVTYQKLFF. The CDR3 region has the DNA TGCAGCGCTCAGACAGGGGTAACTTACCAAAAACTGTTTTTT.

Here the CDR3 reads CASSLTGLANYGYTF. Here the CDR3 DNA reads TGCGCCAGCAGCTTGACAGGGTTAGCTAACTATGGCTACACCTTC. The rearrangement links TRBV5-1 to TRBJ1-2, with a tentative D call TRBD1 (6 bases). CDR3 length: 15 residues. V lost 1 base and J 0 bases, leaving 10 bases between the germline ends. Germline V lookup: CDR1 SGHRS, CDR2 YFSETQ.

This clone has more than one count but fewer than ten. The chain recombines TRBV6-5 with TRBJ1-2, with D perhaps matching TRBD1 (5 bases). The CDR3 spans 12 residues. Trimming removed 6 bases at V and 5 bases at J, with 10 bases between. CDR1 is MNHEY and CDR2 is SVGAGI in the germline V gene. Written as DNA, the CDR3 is TGTGCCAGCAGAGGGACGGATTATGGCTACACCTTC. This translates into CASRGTDYGYTF.

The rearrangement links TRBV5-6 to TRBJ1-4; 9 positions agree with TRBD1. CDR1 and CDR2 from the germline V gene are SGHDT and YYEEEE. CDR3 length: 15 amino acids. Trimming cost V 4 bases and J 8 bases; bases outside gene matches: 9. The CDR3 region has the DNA TGTGCCAGCAGCATTATACAGGGGGCTAGGGAAAAACTGTTTTTT. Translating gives CASSIIQGAREKLFF.

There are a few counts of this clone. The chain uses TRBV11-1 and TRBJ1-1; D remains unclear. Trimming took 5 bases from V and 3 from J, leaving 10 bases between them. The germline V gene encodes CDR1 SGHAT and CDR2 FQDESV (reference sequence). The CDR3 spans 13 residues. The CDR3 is CASSPRRHTEAFF. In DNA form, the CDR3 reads TGTGCCAGCAGCCCCCGAAGGCACACTGAAGCTTTCTTT.

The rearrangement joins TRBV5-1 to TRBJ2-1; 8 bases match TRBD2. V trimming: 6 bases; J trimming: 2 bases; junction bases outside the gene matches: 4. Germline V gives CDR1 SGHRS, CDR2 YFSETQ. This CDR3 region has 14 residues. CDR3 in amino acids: CASMWRGAYNEQFF. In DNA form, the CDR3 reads TGCGCCAGCATGTGGCGGGGGGCCTACAATGAGCAGTTCTTC.

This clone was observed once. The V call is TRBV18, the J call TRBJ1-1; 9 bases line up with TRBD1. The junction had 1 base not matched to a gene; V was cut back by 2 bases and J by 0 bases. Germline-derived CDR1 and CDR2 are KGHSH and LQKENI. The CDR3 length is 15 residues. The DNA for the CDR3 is TGTGCCAGCTCACCAAACAGGGGGCTGAACACTGAAGCTTTCTTT. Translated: CASSPNRGLNTEAFF.

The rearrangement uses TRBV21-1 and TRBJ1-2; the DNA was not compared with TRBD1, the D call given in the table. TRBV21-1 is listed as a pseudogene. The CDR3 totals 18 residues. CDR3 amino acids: CASSKEGDRGRELGGYTF. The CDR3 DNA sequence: TGTGCCAGCAGCAAAGAGGGGGACAGGGGGCGGGAACTAGGTGGCTACACCTTC.

This CDR3 reads CASSLQYPPPGGINQPQHF. The DNA for the CDR3 is TGTGCCAGCAGCTTACAATACCCCCCCCCGGGGGGAATCAATCAGCCCCAGCATTTT. The chain couples TRBV7-9 to TRBJ1-5; maybe TRBD1 (5 bases). In germline, CDR1 is SEHNR, CDR2 FQNEAQ (reference sequence). CDR3 size: 19 residues. With 2 bases removed from V and 3 bases from J, the gap between germline ends came to 23 bases.